What follows are 16 T cell receptor beta chains derived from one specimen sequenced in a study of cytomegalovirus exposure and HLA in healthy donors. PCR used 60 Vbeta primers and 13 Jbeta primers. Profiled with immunoSEQ multiplex PCR; TCRdb holds only in-frame clones, not every one. The sample has some 180,000 clones, roughly 70% seen once; the top ten hold over 1.5%. Sequenced input: PBMCs. The receptors originated from a woman under 40 in good health and CMV-seronegative.

The rearrangement uses TRBV19 and TRBJ1-5; the D is unclear. Trimming stripped 10 bases from V and 2 bases from J, with 12 bases between. The germline V gene has CDR1 LNHDA and CDR2 SQIVND (reference sequence). This CDR3 has 13 amino acids. Here the CDR3 reads CATQSQGNQPQHF. Here the CDR3 DNA reads TGTGCCACCCAAAGCCAGGGCAATCAGCCCCAGCATTTT.

The rearrangement joins TRBV30 to TRBJ1-1, with D perhaps TRBD1 (5 bases). Looked up from germline, CDR1 is GTSNPN and CDR2 is SVGIG (reference sequence). This CDR3 is 11 amino acids long. V lost 2 bases to trimming and J lost 7 bases, with 8 bases between them. CDR3 nucleotides: TGTGCCTGGAGTAGGAGGGGTGAAGCTTTCTTT. Amino acids: CAWSRRGEAFF.

The V and J genes are TRBV9 and TRBJ2-7, with D maybe TRBD2 (5 bases). The CDR3 is 15 amino acids. Germline V gene data show CDR1 as SGDLS and CDR2 as YYNGEE. Trimming pared 3 bases from V and 0 bases from J, leaving 13 bases between. This CDR3 is CASSETHRDSYEQYF. The CDR3 DNA is TGTGCCAGCAGCGAAACCCACCGGGACTCCTACGAGCAGTACTTC. Complete variable domain (other parts from reference TRBV9 and TRBJ2-7): DSGVTQTPKHLITATGQRVTLRCSPRSGDLSVYWYQQSLDQGLQFLIQYYNGEERAKGNILERFSAQQFPDLHSELNLSSLELGDSALYFCASSETHRDSYEQYFGPGTRLTVT.

There are a few counts of this clone. This chain uses TRBV6-6 with TRBJ2-7; 10 bases match TRBD2. The CDR3 runs 14 residues. Germline CDR1 is MNHNY and CDR2 is SVGAGI (reference sequence). V shed 5 bases and J 1 base; nucleotides not matched to a gene: 2. The CDR3 sequence: CASSPAGGSYEQYF. The DNA for the CDR3 is TGTGCCAGCAGTCCAGCGGGGGGGTCCTACGAGCAGTACTTC.

In this sample, this clone turned up once. The rearrangement uses TRBV30 and TRBJ2-7; D perhaps matches TRBD1 (5 bases). CDR1 is GTSNPN and CDR2 is SVGIG in the germline V gene (reference sequence). Trimming stripped 0 bases from V and 4 bases from J, with 7 bases between. This CDR3 region has 12 residues. CDR3 protein: CAWSVSGYEQYF. For the CDR3, the DNA is TGTGCCTGGAGTGTATCAGGGTACGAGCAGTACTTC.

The sample holds a few counts of this clone. The J gene is TRBJ2-2, the V gene TRBV18, with D possibly being TRBD1 (6 bases). Trimming shortened V by 3 bases and J by 2 bases, and 10 bases separated the two germline ends. Looked up from germline, CDR1 is KGHSH and CDR2 is LQKENI. The CDR3 consists of 15 residues. DNA of the CDR3: TGTGCCAGCTCACCTGGGGGACATAACACCGGGGAGCTGTTTTTT. Its protein product is CASSPGGHNTGELFF.

The chain joins TRBV18 to TRBJ1-1; 7 positions agree with TRBD1. Trimming cost V 3 bases and J 0 bases; bases outside gene matches: 4. Per the germline V gene, CDR1 is KGHSH and CDR2 is LQKENI. The CDR3 is 15 residues long. The CDR3 DNA reads TGTGCCAGCTCACCGGGACAGACCATGAACACTGAAGCTTTCTTT. Its protein is CASSPGQTMNTEAFF.

The V call is TRBV5-1, the J call TRBJ1-6, with a weak D call TRBD1 (6 bases). Germline CDR1 reads SGHRS; CDR2 reads YFSETQ. The CDR3 is 14 residues long. The germline V and J ends were trimmed by 0 bases and 7 bases, with 8 bases remaining between them. The CDR3 DNA follows: TGCGCCAGCAGCTTGGCAGGGGTGAATTCACCCCTCCACTTT. This sequence encodes CASSLAGVNSPLHF. Variable domain in full (rest from reference TRBV5-1 and TRBJ1-6): KAGVTQTPRYLIKTRGQQVTLSCSPISGHRSVSWYQQTPGQGLQFLFEYFSETQRNKGNFPGRFSGRQFSNSRSEMNVSTLELGDSALYLCASSLAGVNSPLHFGNGTRLTVT.

This clone turned up a few times. This rearrangement joins TRBV6-5 to TRBJ2-7; a weak D match, TRBD2 (6 bases). V dropped 0 bases and J dropped 2 bases, with 11 bases sitting between them. From germline, CDR1 is MNHEY and CDR2 SVGAGI. CDR3 size: 15 residues. CDR3 in DNA: TGTGCCAGCAGTTACTCCCGGGGGAAAGCCTACGAGCAGTACTTC. Translating it yields CASSYSRGKAYEQYF.

The CDR3, as DNA: TGCGCCAGCAGCCCTAGCGCCTCGAGGGTCGGGGAGCTGTTTTTT. Translating it yields CASSPSASRVGELFF. This chain connects TRBV5-1 to TRBJ2-2; D perhaps matches TRBD2 (6 bases). V lost 4 bases and J 7 bases, leaving 17 bases between the germline ends. In germline, CDR1 is SGHRS, CDR2 YFSETQ. The CDR3 has 15 amino acids.

This clone has just a few counts. The chain employs TRBV5-1 and TRBJ1-3; maybe TRBD1 (6 bases). Germline-derived CDR1 and CDR2 are SGHRS and YFSETQ. Trimming left V 5 bases short and J 2 bases short, with 14 bases between. The CDR3 spans 15 residues. The CDR3 nucleotides read TGCGCCAGCAGTCGAGGCACAGGGCCTGGAAACACCATATATTTT. Residues: CASSRGTGPGNTIYF. The entire variable domain, with the rest obtained from reference TRBV5-1 and TRBJ1-3, is as follows: KAGVTQTPRYLIKTRGQQVTLSCSPISGHRSVSWYQQTPGQGLQFLFEYFSETQRNKGNFPGRFSGRQFSNSRSEMNVSTLELGDSALYLCASSRGTGPGNTIYFGEGSWLTVV.

The genes are TRBV4-1 and TRBJ2-5, with TRBD2 identical over 8 bases. Germline CDR1 MGHRA, CDR2 YSYEKL. The CDR3 is 18 residues long. After removal of 1 base from V and 5 bases from J, the junction contained 15 bases not matched to a gene. The CDR3 DNA is TGCGCCAGCAGCCAAGTTAGAGCGGGGGTCGCCGTCCGGGAGACCCAGTACTTC. This codes for CASSQVRAGVAVRETQYF.

The gene calls are TRBV25-1 and TRBJ1-6, with D perhaps matching TRBD1 (5 bases). The germline V gene has CDR1 MGHDK and CDR2 SYGVNS. The CDR3 is 15 residues long. Trimming stripped 1 base from V and 2 bases from J, with 6 bases between. CDR3 amino acids: CASSESGTYNSPLHF. In nucleotides, the CDR3 is TGTGCCAGCAGTGAATCAGGGACCTATAATTCACCCCTCCACTTT.

The chain recombines TRBV6-4 with TRBJ2-3; the D gene is possibly TRBD2 (6 bases). The ends were cut back, 0 bases at V and 4 bases at J, with 11 bases in the middle. Germline V lookup: CDR1 MRHNA, CDR2 SNTAGT. The CDR3 has 15 residues. The DNA for the CDR3 is TGTGCCAGCAGTGACTCGGAAACGGGGGCAGATACGCAGTATTTT. It yields the protein CASSDSETGADTQYF.

This clone was counted only a few times. This chain connects TRBV15 to TRBJ2-4, with TRBD1 matching 7 bases. V trimming: 0 bases; J trimming: 3 bases; junction bases outside the gene matches: 5. The CDR3 is made up of 16 amino acids. Germline loops: CDR1 LNHNV, CDR2 YYDKDF (reference sequence). In nucleotides, the CDR3 is TGTGCCACCAGCAGAGAATCGGGACAGTACAAAAACATTCAGTACTTC. Residues: CATSRESGQYKNIQYF.

The genes are TRBV10-1 and TRBJ2-3; D call uncertain. Between the trimmed V and J ends, which lost 1 base and 4 bases, there was a span of 3 bases. Germline CDR1 WNHNN, CDR2 SYGVQD (reference sequence). The CDR3 covers 12 residues. CDR3 in amino acids: CASSELADTQYF. Written as DNA, the CDR3 is TGCGCCAGCAGTGAGTTAGCAGATACGCAGTATTTT.